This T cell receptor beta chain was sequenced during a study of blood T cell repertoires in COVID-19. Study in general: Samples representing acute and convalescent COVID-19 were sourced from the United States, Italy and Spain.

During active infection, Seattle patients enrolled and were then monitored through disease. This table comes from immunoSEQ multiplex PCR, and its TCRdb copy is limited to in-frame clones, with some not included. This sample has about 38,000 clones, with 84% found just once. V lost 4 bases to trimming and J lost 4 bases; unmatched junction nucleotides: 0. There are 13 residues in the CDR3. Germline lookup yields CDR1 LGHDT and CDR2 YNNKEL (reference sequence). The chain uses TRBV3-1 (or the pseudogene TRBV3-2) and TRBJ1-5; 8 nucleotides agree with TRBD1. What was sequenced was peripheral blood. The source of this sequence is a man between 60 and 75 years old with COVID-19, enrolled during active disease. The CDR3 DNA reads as TGTGCCAGCAGCCGGACAGGGAATCAGCCCCAGCATTTT. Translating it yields CASSRTGNQPQHF.